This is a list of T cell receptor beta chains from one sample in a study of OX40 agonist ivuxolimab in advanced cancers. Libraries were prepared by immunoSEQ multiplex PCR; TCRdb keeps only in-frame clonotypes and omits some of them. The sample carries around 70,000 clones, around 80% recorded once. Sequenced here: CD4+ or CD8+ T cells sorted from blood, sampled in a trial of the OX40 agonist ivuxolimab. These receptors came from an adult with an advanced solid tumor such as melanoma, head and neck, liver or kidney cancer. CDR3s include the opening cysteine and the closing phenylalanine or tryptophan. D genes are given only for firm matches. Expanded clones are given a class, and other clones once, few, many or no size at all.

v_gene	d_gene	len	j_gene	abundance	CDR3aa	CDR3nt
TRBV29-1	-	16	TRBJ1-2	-	CSVETPGGTRGRGYTF	TGCAGCGTTGAAACTCCGGGCGGGACAAGGGGCCGCGGCTACACCTTC
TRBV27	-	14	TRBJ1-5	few	CASRNWGEDQPQHF	TGTGCCAGCAGGAATTGGGGGGAGGATCAGCCCCAGCATTTT
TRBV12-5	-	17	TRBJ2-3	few	CASGPGGRSDFSDTQYF	TGTGCTAGTGGTCCCGGTGGCCGATCTGATTTCTCAGATACGCAGTATTTT
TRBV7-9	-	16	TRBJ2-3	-	CASNPGWTPSTDTQYF	TGTGCCAGCAACCCCGGGTGGACACCAAGCACAGATACGCAGTATTTT
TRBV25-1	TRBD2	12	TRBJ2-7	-	CASLTSGYEQYF	TGTGCCAGCCTGACTAGCGGCTACGAGCAGTACTTC
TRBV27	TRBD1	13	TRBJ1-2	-	CASSLRQGYGYTF	TGTGCCAGCAGCCTTCGACAGGGCTATGGCTACACCTTC
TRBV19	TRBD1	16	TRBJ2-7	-	CASSIGAGTGMYEQYF	TGTGCCAGTAGTATAGGGGCCGGGACAGGGATGTACGAGCAGTACTTC
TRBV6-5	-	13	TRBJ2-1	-	CASKLGAYNEQFF	TGTGCCAGCAAGTTGGGGGCCTACAATGAGCAGTTCTTC
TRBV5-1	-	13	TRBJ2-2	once	CASTRLNTGELFF	TGCGCCAGCACCCGACTCAACACCGGGGAGCTGTTTTTT
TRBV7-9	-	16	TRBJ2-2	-	CASSPAGDGLTGELFF	TGTGCCAGCAGCCCTGCTGGGGACGGTTTAACCGGGGAGCTGTTTTTT
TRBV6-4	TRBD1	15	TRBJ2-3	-	CASSRQGVGTDTQYF	TGTGCCAGCAGTCGACAGGGGGTCGGCACAGATACGCAGTATTTT
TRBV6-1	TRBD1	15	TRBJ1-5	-	CASTNIQGANQPQHF	TGTGCCAGCACTAATATACAGGGGGCGAATCAGCCCCAGCATTTT
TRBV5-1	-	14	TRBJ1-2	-	CASSSEAASYGYTF	TGCGCCAGCAGCTCGGAGGCGGCAAGCTATGGCTACACCTTC
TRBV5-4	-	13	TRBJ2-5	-	CASSLVFQETQYF	TGTGCCAGCAGCTTGGTCTTCCAAGAGACCCAGTACTTC
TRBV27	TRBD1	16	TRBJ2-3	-	CASNRKTGSSTDTQYF	TGTGCCAGCAACCGCAAGACAGGGAGTAGTACAGATACGCAGTATTTT
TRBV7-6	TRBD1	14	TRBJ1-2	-	CASSVGTGGSGYTF	TGTGCCAGCAGCGTTGGGACAGGGGGCTCGGGCTACACCTTC
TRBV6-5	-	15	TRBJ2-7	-	CASSSDRTIGYEQYF	TGTGCCAGCAGTTCAGACAGAACTATCGGTTACGAGCAGTACTTC
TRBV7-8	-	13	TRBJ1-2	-	CASSPGSPYGYTF	TGTGCCAGCAGCCCTGGATCCCCCTATGGCTACACCTTC
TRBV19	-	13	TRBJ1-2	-	CASSITAGYGYTF	TGTGCCAGTAGTATAACAGCAGGATATGGCTACACCTTC
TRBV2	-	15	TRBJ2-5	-	CASSLYRDWQETQYF	TGTGCCAGCAGTTTATACCGGGACTGGCAAGAGACCCAGTACTTC
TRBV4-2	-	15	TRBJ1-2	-	CASSQDREGNYGYTF	TGTGCCAGCAGCCAGGATAGGGAGGGGAACTATGGCTACACCTTC
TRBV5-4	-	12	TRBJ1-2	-	CASSFPAYGYTF	TGTGCCAGCAGCTTTCCAGCTTATGGCTACACCTTC
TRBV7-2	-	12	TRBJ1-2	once	CASSRTDYGYTF	TGTGCCAGCAGCCGGACAGATTATGGCTACACCTTC
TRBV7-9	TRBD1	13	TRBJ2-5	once	CASSRGQAETQYF	TGTGCCAGCAGCCGAGGACAGGCGGAGACCCAGTACTTC
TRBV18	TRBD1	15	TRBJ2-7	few	CASSPYGTGRYEQYF	TGTGCCAGCTCACCATATGGGACAGGGCGTTACGAGCAGTACTTC
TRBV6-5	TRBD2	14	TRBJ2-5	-	CASSGGGFQETQYF	TGTGCCAGCAGCGGCGGGGGGTTCCAAGAGACCCAGTACTTC
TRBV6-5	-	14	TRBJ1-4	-	CASSFGNTNEKLFF	TGTGCCAGCAGTTTCGGGAATACTAATGAAAAACTGTTTTTT
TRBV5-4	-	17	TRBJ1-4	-	CASSSGTPGATNEKLFF	TGTGCCAGCAGCTCGGGGACACCCGGTGCAACTAATGAAAAACTGTTTTTT
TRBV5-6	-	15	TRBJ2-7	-	CASSLVTPSSYEQYF	TGTGCCAGCAGCTTGGTCACACCTAGCTCCTACGAGCAGTACTTC
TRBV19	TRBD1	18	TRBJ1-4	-	CASSIGFRGRVGNEKLFF	TGTGCCAGTAGTATAGGATTCAGGGGGCGCGTCGGTAATGAAAAACTGTTTTTT
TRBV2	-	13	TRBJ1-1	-	CASTGGLNTEAFF	TGTGCCAGCACCGGTGGATTGAACACTGAAGCTTTCTTT
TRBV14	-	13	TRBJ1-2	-	CASSLGTQYGYTF	TGTGCCAGCAGCCTCGGGACTCAATATGGCTACACCTTC
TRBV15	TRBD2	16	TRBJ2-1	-	CATSEGLGTNYNEQFF	TGTGCCACCTCAGAAGGGTTGGGGACTAACTACAATGAGCAGTTCTTC
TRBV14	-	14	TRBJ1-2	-	CASSPGGGASGYTF	TGTGCCAGCAGCCCCGGGGGGGGCGCGTCTGGCTACACCTTC
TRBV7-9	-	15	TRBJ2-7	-	CASSFRTGNGYEQYF	TGTGCCAGCAGCTTCCGCACAGGGAATGGTTACGAGCAGTACTTC
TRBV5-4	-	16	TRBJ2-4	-	CASSLDGQGGKNIQYF	TGTGCCAGCAGCTTGGACGGGCAGGGGGGCAAAAACATTCAGTACTTC
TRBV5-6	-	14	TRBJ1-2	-	CASLKETGGYGYTF	TGTGCCAGCCTGAAAGAGACAGGAGGATATGGCTACACCTTC
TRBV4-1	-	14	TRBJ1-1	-	CASSPRALNTEAFF	TGCGCCAGCAGCCCCCGTGCGTTGAACACTGAAGCTTTCTTT
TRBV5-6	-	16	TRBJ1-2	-	CASSSIRTLSVYGYTF	TGTGCCAGCAGCTCGATCCGGACACTCTCTGTCTATGGCTACACCTTC
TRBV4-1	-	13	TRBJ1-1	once	CASSQDGRAKAFF	TGCGCCAGCAGCCAAGATGGCCGGGCAAAAGCTTTCTTT
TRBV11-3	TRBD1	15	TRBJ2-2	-	CASSSGQGGTGELFF	TGTGCCAGCAGCTCCGGACAGGGCGGCACCGGGGAGCTGTTTTTT
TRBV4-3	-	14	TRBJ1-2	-	CASSQDNYGYGYTF	TGCGCCAGCAGCCAAGATAACTATGGGTATGGCTACACCTTC
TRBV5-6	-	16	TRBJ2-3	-	CASSLVPGQGTDTQYF	TGTGCCAGCAGCTTGGTACCGGGGCAGGGGACAGATACGCAGTATTTT
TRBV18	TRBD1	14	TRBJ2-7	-	CASSRTGFSYEQYF	TGTGCCAGCTCAAGGACAGGATTCTCCTACGAGCAGTACTTC
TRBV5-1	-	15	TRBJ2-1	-	CASSLGGTSYNEQFF	TGCGCCAGCAGCTTGGGGGGGACCTCCTACAATGAGCAGTTCTTC
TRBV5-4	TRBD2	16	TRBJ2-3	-	CASSLGSGGHSDTQYF	TGTGCCAGCAGCTTGGGTAGCGGGGGGCATTCCGATACGCAGTATTTT
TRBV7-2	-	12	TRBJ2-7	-	CASSLSRYEQYF	TGTGCCAGCAGCTTATCCCGGTACGAGCAGTACTTC
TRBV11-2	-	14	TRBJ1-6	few	CASSPPGPNSPLHF	TGTGCCAGCAGCCCACCGGGACCTAATTCACCCCTCCACTTT